This TCR beta chain derives from a study of pediatric ulcerative colitis (dated 2019 in TCRdb). General notes on the study: Nine or ten newly diagnosed, treatment-naive pediatric ulcerative colitis patients and four non-IBD control children each provided paired blood and rectal samples.

With respect to this clone: The antigen it binds to is not known. No base quality information exists; no much larger clone differs at one position.

CDR1 SGHTA and CDR2 FQGNSA are derived from the germline V gene. Measured from the cysteine to the phenylalanine, the CDR3 is 14 residues long. The CDR3 DNA has 42 bases and is translated from base 1. V lost 5 bases and J lost 7 bases; the stretch between them is 12 bases long. Rearranged CDR3 beta regions were amplified from genomic DNA with multiplex V and J primers using the immunoSEQ TRB Survey service. To keep sequencing depth equal across samples, survey-level depth of up to 500,000 reads per sample was applied. The libraries were purified, combined into pools and sequenced with Illumina technology. The authors processed their data as follows. Productive clonality, sample overlap, pairwise scatters, CDR3 beta length, V/D/J gene usage and productiveness were all assessed with the immunoSEQ online tools. Calculated diversity was defined as the number of unique rearrangements divided by total templates times 100, and Shannon and Simpson indices were additionally computed. For principal component analysis, Z-score normalized data were analyzed with the R prcomp function and the ggbiplot package. Morisita's index was used to quantify the clonal overlap between blood and rectum within each subject. Entries here come from immuneACCESS through TCRdb and include only in-frame sequences with V and J called. Some clones fail to appear in such tables; in the studies checked, an unresolved V gene covers under half of the shortfall, and the cause of the remainder is unknown. V and J calls and clone size are copied from that table; D and trimming were computed from the DNA. Here the sample has tens of thousands of clones; about nine tenths occur a single time. The top ten clonotypes cover approximately 1.5% of the sample.

Broad study findings and their caveats: A couple of rectal CDR3 clonotypes were present in all ulcerative colitis patients and in none of the controls. Controls, mild-moderate and acute severe colitis patients were separated by rectal repertoire features, and reduced rectal diversity due to clonal expansions was observed in acute severe colitis. The healthy control group was small, with only four individuals. A couple of patients' blood samples yielded substantially fewer templates for technical reasons and were excluded from blood-rectal overlap analysis. Significantly higher autologous blood-rectal clonal overlap was found in ulcerative colitis patients than in controls, which suggested increased T cell trafficking to inflamed tissue. Because repertoires were derived from total lymphocyte DNA, patterns in rare subsets such as regulatory T cells may not have been reflected.

The control children had a colonoscopy because IBD was suspected, but their endoscopy was normal both macroscopically and histologically, and none were diagnosed with IBD within the following year. A blood sample was obtained concurrently with the colonoscopy. The Wizard kit (Promega) was used to extract genomic DNA from the blood and intestinal samples. The receptor's source is a boy between 5 and 17 years old who was a control in a study of pediatric ulcerative colitis. The sequence is built from TRBV7-2 and TRBJ1-6; no confident D gene assignment can be made. Sequencing was carried out using blood. In nucleotides, the sequence is TGTGCCAGCAGCCCTTCGAGGGCGAATTCACCCCTCCACTTT. Its translation is CASSPSRANSPLHF. The full variable domain, with segments outside the CDR3 supplied by the reference TRBV7-2 and TRBJ1-6 proteins, appears as GAGVSQSPSNKVTEKGKDVELRCDPISGHTALYWYRQSLGQGLEFLIYFQGNSAPDKSGLPSDRFSAERTGGSVSTLTIQRTQQEDSAVYLCASSPSRANSPLHFGNGTRLTVT.